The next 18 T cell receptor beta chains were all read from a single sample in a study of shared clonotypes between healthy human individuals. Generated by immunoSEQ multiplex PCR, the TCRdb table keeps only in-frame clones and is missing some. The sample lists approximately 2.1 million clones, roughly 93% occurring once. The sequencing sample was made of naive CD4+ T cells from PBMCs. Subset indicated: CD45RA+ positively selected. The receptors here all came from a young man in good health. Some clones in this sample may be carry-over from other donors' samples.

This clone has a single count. The CDR3 sequence is CASTSHPWASNQPQHF. DNA for the CDR3: TGTGCCAGCACCTCCCACCCTTGGGCTAGCAATCAGCCCCAGCATTTT. The rearrangement uses TRBV28 and TRBJ1-5; D call uncertain. V lost 7 bases and J lost 0, with 16 bases in between. The CDR3 has 16 residues. Germline V gene data show CDR1 as MDHEN and CDR2 as SYDVKM.

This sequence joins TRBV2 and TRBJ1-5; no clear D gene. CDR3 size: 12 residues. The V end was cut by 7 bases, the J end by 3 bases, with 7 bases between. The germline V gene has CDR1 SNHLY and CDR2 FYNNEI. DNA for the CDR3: TGTGCCAGCACCGGAGACAATCAGCCCCAGCATTTT. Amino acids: CASTGDNQPQHF. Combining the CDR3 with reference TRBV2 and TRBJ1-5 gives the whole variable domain EPEVTQTPSHQVTQMGQEVILRCVPISNHLYFYWYRQILGQKVEFLVSFYNNEISEKSEIFDDQFSVERPDGSNFTLKIRSTKLEDSAMYFCASTGDNQPQHFGDGTRLSIL.

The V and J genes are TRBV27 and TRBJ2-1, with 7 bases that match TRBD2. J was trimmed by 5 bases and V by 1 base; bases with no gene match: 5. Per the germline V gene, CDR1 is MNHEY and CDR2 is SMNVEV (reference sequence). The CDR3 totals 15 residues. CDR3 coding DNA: TGTGCCAGCAGTTTATGGCTAGCGGTTAACAATGAGCAGTTCTTC. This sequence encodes CASSLWLAVNNEQFF.

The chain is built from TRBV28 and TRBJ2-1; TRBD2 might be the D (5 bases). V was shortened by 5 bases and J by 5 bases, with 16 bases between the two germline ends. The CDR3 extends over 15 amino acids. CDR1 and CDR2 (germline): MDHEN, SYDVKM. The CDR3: CASSPPLRVHNEQFF. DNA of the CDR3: TGTGCCAGCAGTCCACCGCTGAGGGTCCACAATGAGCAGTTCTTC. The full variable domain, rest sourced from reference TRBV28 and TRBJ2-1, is DVKVTQSSRYLVKRTGEKVFLECVQDMDHENMFWYRQDPGLGLRLIYFSYDVKMKEKGDIPEGYSVSREKKERFSLILESASTNQTSMYLCASSPPLRVHNEQFFGPGTRLTVL.

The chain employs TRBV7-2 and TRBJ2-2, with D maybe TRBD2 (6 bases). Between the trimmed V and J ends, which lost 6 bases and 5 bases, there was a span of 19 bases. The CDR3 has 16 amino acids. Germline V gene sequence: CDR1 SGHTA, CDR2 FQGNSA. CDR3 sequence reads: CASSPPGGAGTGELFF. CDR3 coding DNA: TGTGCCAGCAGTCCCCCTGGAGGGGCGGGAACCGGGGAGCTGTTTTTT.

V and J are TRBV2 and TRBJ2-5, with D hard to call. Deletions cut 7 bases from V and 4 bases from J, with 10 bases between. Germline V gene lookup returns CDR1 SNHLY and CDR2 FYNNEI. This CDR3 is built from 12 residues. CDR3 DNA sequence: TGTGCCAGCAATCTGGGGTTAGAGACCCAGTACTTC. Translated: CASNLGLETQYF.

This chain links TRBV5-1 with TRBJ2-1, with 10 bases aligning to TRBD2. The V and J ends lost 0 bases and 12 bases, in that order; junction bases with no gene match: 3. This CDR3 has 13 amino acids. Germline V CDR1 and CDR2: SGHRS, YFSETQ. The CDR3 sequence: CASSLASSGRQFF. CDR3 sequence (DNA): TGCGCCAGCAGCTTGGCCTCTAGCGGGAGGCAGTTCTTC.

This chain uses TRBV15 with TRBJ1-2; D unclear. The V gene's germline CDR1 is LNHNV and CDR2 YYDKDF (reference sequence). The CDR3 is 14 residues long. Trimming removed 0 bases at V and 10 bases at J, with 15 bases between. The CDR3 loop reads CATSRDRSSRLYTF. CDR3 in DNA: TGTGCCACCAGCAGAGATCGATCTTCCAGGCTCTACACCTTC. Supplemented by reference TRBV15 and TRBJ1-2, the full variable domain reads DAMVIQNPRYQVTQFGKPVTLSCSQTLNHNVMYWYQQKSSQAPKLLFHYYDKDFNNEADTPDNFQSRRPNTSFCFLDIRSPGLGDTAMYLCATSRDRSSRLYTFGSGTRLTVV.

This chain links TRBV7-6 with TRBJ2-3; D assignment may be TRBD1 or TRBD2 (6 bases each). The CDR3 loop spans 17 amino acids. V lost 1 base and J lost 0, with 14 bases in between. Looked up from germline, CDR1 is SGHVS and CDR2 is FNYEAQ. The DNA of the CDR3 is TGTGCCAGCAGCTTAGGTCGTACAGGGAGGAGCACAGATACGCAGTATTTT. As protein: CASSLGRTGRSTDTQYF.

The CDR3 coding sequence is TGTGCCAGCAGCCCTCCGTTGTGGCGGGGGGGCTCCTACAATGAGCAGTTCTTC. Protein sequence: CASSPPLWRGGSYNEQFF. The chain couples TRBV27 to TRBJ2-1, with 9 bases aligning to TRBD2. Germline V gives CDR1 MNHEY, CDR2 SMNVEV (reference sequence). The CDR3 has 18 amino acids. Germline trimming cut 6 bases from V and 0 bases from J; bases unmatched to any gene: 12.

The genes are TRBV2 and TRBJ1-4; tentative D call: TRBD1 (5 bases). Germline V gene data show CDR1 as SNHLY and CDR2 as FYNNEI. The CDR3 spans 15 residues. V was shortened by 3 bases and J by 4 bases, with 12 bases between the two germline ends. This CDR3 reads CASSDQGVNNEKLFF. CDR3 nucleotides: TGTGCCAGCAGTGATCAGGGAGTCAATAATGAAAAACTGTTTTTT.

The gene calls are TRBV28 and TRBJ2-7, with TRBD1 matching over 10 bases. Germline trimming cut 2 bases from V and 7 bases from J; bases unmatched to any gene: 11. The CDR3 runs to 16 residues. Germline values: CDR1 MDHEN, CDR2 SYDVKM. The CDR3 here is CASSLKAGQGGREQYF. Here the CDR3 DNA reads TGTGCCAGCAGTTTAAAGGCAGGACAGGGGGGTCGGGAGCAGTACTTC. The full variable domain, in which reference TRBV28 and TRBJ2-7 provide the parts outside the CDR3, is DVKVTQSSRYLVKRTGEKVFLECVQDMDHENMFWYRQDPGLGLRLIYFSYDVKMKEKGDIPEGYSVSREKKERFSLILESASTNQTSMYLCASSLKAGQGGREQYFGPGTRLTVT.

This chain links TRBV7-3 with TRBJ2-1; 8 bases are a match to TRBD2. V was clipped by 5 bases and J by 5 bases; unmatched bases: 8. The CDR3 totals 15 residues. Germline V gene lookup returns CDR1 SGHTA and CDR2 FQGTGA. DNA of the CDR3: TGTGCCAGCAGCGTAGCCTTAGCGGGAAACAATGAGCAGTTCTTC. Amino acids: CASSVALAGNNEQFF.

DNA of the CDR3: TGTGCCAGTAGTACGGGACTAGCGGGCCCAGCGAACACCGGGGAGCTGTTTTTT. Translated: CASSTGLAGPANTGELFF. The chain couples TRBV19 to TRBJ2-2; 12 nucleotides agree with TRBD2. Germline V gene data show CDR1 as LNHDA and CDR2 as SQIVND (reference sequence). The CDR3 runs to 18 residues. Trimming at V came to 4 bases and at J to 0 bases, leaving 6 bases not matched to a gene.

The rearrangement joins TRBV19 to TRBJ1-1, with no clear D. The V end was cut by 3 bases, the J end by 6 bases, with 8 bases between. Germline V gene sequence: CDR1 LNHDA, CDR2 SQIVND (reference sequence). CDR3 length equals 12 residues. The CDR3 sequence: CASSMSGPEAFF. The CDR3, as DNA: TGTGCCAGTAGTATGAGTGGCCCTGAAGCTTTCTTT.

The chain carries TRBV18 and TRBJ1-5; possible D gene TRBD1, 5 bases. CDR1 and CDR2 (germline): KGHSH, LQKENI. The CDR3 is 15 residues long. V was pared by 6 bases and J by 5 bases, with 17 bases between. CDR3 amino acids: CASSMGDRSYQPQHF. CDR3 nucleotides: TGTGCCAGCTCGATGGGGGACCGAAGTTATCAGCCCCAGCATTTT.

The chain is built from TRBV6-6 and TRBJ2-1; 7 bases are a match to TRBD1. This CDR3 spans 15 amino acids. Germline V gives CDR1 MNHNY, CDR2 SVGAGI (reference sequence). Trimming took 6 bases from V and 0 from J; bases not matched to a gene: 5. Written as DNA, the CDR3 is TGTGCCAGCAGCCAACAGGGGAACTCCTACAATGAGCAGTTCTTC. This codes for CASSQQGNSYNEQFF.

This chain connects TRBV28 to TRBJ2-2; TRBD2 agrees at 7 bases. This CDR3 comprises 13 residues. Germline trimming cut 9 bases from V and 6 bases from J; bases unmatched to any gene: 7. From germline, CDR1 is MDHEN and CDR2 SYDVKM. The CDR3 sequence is CASTGTIPGELFF. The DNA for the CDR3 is TGTGCCAGTACCGGGACTATCCCCGGGGAGCTGTTTTTT.